This record looks at one T cell receptor beta chain sequence and its context. Its target is not known. TCRdb re-derived calls from the RT-PCR reads in MiXCR, one entry per CDR3 protein. The sample records roughly 760,000 distinct CDR3 sequences, 21% being singletons. These data are taken from a study of response to subunit inactivated influenza vaccine. Study findings and constraints: Only a handful of new T cells, the authors suggested, are recruited with each seasonal influenza vaccination.

This TCR came from a man in his fifties who received an inactivated influenza vaccine. The source was PBMCs from blood, collected 4 to 6 days after vaccination.

The CDR3 reads CSARDESGRQDEQFF. CDR3 bases: TGCAGTGCTAGAGATGAGAGCGGGAGGCAGGATGAGCAGTTCTTC. The rearrangement joins TRBV20-1 to TRBJ2-1, with TRBD2 matching over 9 bases. J lost 8 bases, V lost 0 bases, and 8 bases had no gene match. Germline CDR1 reads DFQATT; CDR2 reads SNEGSKA (reference sequence). This CDR3 region has 15 residues.